This T cell receptor beta chain was captured in a study of cytomegalovirus exposure and HLA in healthy donors. Vbeta (60) and Jbeta (13) primers were used in the PCR. The repertoire was sequenced with immunoSEQ multiplex PCR; TCRdb's copy has only in-frame clones and lacks some. The top ten clones hold 7% to 9.5% of a sample with around 68,000 clones, around 75% of them seen once. On this clone itself: Its specificity is not known.

Study-level results: The classifier, whose performance was assessed in both the original and validation cohorts, reportedly diagnosed cytomegalovirus status with high specificity and sensitivity.

V was shortened by 8 bases and J by 5 bases, with 19 bases between the two germline ends. This CDR3 comprises 14 residues. Germline CDR1 reads MNHEY; CDR2 reads SMNVEV (reference sequence). The chain uses TRBV27 and TRBJ2-7, with D perhaps TRBD2 (5 bases). The clonotype originates from a woman aged 25 to 39 in good health and CMV-seropositive. Sequences were obtained from PBMCs. Here the CDR3 reads CASSGLSGSNEQYF. The CDR3 coding sequence is TGTGCCAGCTCCGGGCTTAGTGGGAGCAACGAGCAGTACTTC.